This TCR beta chain was identified during a study of T cells in Graves' hyperthyroidism and ophthalmopathy. Many counts were recorded for this clonotype. Its antigen is currently unknown. Amplified TCR beta CDR3 regions came from RNA transcripts. The study used the HTBI primer set for a first-round RT-PCR of the TCR CDR3. TCRdb re-derived calls from the multiplex PCR reads in MiXCR, one entry per CDR3 protein. The sample yields 100,000 to 130,000 distinct CDR3 sequences, roughly 15% seen once. Study conclusions and caveats: In blood, most of the thyroid clonotypes expanded above 0.001 were also present. A model built on 13 V-J features separated ophthalmopathy from stable hyperthyroidism.

In germline, CDR1 is DFQATT, CDR2 SNEGSKA (reference sequence). The CDR3 runs to 13 residues. The ends were cut back, 3 bases at V and 4 bases at J, with 12 bases in the middle. The clonotype was recovered from a woman between 50 and 59 years old with Graves' hyperthyroidism. The material sequenced was blood. The rearrangement joins TRBV20-1 to TRBJ2-5; tentatively, D is TRBD1 (7 bases). The CDR3 spells CSAREGARETQYF. The CDR3 DNA is TGCAGTGCTAGGGAGGGGGCTCGAGAGACCCAGTACTTC.